The clone carrying this TCR beta chain appeared once. The data derive from a study of shared clonotypes between healthy human individuals. This CDR3 region has 15 residues. V was pared by 5 bases and J by 4 bases, with 17 bases between. The germline V gene encodes CDR1 LNHDA and CDR2 SQIVND (reference sequence). This table comes from immunoSEQ multiplex PCR, and its TCRdb copy is limited to in-frame clones, with some not included. The sample includes about 230,000 clones, 65% of them seen just once. The source of this sequence is a man aged 25 to 45 in good health. The J gene is TRBJ1-2, the V gene TRBV19; D is uncertain. Sequences were obtained from memory CD4+ T cells sorted from blood. This sample's subset: CD45RA-negative fraction. The CDR3 DNA follows: TGTGCCAGTAGTGTATTCTGGGCGGAGGCCTATGGCTACACCTTC. It yields the protein CASSVFWAEAYGYTF.